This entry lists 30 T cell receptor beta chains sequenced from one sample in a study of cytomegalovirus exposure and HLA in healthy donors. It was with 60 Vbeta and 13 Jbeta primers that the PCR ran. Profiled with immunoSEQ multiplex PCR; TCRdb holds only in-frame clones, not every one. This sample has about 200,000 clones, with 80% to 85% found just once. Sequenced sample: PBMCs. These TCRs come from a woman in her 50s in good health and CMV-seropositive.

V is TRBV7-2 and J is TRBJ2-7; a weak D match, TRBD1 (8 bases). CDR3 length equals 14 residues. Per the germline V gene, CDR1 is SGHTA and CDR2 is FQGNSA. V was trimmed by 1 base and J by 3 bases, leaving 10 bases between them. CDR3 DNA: TGTGCCAGCAGCTTAGACAGGGGGGGCTACGAGCAGTACTTC. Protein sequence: CASSLDRGGYEQYF.

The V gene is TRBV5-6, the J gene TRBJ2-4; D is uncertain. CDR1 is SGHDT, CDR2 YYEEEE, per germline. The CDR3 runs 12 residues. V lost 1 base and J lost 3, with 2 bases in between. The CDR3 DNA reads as TGTGCCAGCAGCTTGCACAAAAACATTCAGTACTTC. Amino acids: CASSLHKNIQYF.

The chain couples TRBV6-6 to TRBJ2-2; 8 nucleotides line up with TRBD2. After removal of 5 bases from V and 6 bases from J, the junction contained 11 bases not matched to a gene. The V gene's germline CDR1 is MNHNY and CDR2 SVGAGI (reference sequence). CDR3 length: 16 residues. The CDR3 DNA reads TGTGCCAGCAGTACCCGGGGGGGGCGCTTTTCCGGGGAGCTGTTTTTT. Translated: CASSTRGGRFSGELFF.

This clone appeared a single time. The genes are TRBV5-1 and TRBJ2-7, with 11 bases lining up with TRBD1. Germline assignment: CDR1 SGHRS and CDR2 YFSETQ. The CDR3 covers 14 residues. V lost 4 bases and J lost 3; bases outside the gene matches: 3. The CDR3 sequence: CASSRGQGGYEQYF. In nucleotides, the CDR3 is TGCGCCAGCAGCAGGGGACAGGGGGGCTACGAGCAGTACTTC.

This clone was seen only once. CDR3 nucleotides: TGTGCCAGCACCCGGCGAGCGGGAGAGGAGGAGCAGTACTTC. It is translated as CASTRRAGEEEQYF. V usage is TRBV6-1 and J usage is TRBJ2-7; 8 nucleotides match TRBD2. CDR3 length equals 14 residues. V shed 7 bases and J 7 bases; nucleotides not matched to a gene: 12. Germline values: CDR1 MNHNS, CDR2 SASEGT.

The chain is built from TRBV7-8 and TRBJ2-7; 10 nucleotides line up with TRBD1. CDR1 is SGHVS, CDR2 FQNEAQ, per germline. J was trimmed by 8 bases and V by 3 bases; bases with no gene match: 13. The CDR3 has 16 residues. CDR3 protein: CASSLLDRGGRFKQYF. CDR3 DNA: TGTGCCAGCAGCTTGCTGGACAGGGGGGGCCGTTTTAAGCAGTACTTC.

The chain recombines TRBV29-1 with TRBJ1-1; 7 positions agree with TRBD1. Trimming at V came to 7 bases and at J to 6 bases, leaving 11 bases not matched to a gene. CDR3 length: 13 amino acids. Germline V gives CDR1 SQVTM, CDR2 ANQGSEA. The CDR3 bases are TGCAGCGACCGCCGGGACAGCGTTTCTGAAGCTTTCTTT. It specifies CSDRRDSVSEAFF. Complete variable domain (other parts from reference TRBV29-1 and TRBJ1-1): SAVISQKPSRDICQRGTSLTIQCQVDSQVTMMFWYRQQPGQSLTLIATANQGSEATYESGFVIDKFPISRPNLTFSTLTVSNMSPEDSSIYLCSDRRDSVSEAFFGQGTRLTVV.

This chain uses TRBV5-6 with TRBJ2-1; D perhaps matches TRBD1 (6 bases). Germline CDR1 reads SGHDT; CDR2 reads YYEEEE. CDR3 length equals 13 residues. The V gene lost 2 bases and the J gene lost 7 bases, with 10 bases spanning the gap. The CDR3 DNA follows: TGTGCCAGCAGCTTTACAGGGTCGAATGAGCAGTTCTTC. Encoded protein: CASSFTGSNEQFF.

The CDR3 DNA sequence: TGTGCCAGCAGTCCCAGGGCGGCAAACTTTTGGGATGGCTACACCTTC. Translated, it gives CASSPRAANFWDGYTF. V gene TRBV28 combines with J gene TRBJ1-2, with TRBD1 as a possible D gene (5 bases). CDR3 size: 16 residues. CDR1 MDHEN and CDR2 SYDVKM come from the germline V gene. V lost 5 bases and J 6 bases, leaving 22 bases between the germline ends.

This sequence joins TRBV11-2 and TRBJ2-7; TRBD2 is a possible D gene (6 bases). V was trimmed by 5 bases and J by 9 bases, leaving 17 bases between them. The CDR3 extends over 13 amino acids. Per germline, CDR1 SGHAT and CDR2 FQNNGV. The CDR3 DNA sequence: TGTGCCAGCAGCATGGTCGGCAGGGAGGCGCAGTACTTC. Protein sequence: CASSMVGREAQYF. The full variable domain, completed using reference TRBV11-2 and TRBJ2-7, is EAGVAQSPRYKIIEKRQSVAFWCNPISGHATLYWYQQILGQGPKLLIQFQNNGVVDDSQLPKDRFSAERLKGVDSTLKIQPAKLEDSAVYLCASSMVGREAQYFGPGTRLTVT.

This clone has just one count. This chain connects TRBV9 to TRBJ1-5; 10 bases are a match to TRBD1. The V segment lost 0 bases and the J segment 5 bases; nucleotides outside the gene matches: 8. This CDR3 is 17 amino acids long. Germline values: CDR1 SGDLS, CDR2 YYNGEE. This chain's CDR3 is CASSVVGQGTSDQPQHF. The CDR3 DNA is TGTGCCAGCAGCGTAGTGGGACAGGGGACGAGTGATCAGCCCCAGCATTTT.

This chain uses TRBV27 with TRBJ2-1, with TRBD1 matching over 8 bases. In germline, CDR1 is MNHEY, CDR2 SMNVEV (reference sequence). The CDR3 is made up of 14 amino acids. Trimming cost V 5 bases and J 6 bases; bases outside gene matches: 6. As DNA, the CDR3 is TGTGCCAGCAGTACCGGGACAGGAGCCAATGAGCAGTTCTTC. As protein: CASSTGTGANEQFF.

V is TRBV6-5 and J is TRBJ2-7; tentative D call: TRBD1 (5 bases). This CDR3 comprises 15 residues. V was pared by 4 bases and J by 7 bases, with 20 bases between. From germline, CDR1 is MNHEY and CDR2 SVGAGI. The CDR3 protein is CASSSAPTGRWEQYF. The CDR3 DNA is TGTGCCAGCAGTTCGGCCCCTACAGGCCGCTGGGAGCAGTACTTC.

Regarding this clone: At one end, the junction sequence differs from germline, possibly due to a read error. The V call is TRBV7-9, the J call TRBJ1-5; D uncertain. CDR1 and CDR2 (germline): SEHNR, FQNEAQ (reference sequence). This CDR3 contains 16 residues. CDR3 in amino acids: CSSSPSSGGINQPQHF. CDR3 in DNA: TGTTCCAGCAGCCCCTCTAGTGGAGGGATCAATCAGCCCCAGCATTTT. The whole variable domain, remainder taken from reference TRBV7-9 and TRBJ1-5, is DTGVSQNPRHKITKRGQNVTFRCDPISEHNRLYWYRQTLGQGPEFLTYFQNEAQLEKSRLLSDRFSAERPKGSFSTLEIQRTEQGDSAMYLCSSSPSSGGINQPQHFGDGTRLSIL.

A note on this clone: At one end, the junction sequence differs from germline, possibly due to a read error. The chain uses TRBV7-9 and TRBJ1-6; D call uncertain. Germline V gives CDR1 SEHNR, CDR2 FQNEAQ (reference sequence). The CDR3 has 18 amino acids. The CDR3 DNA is TGTTCCAGCAGCTTAGCGGTGACACTGAGCTCCTATAATTCACCCCTCCACTTT. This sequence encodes CSSSLAVTLSSYNSPLHF.

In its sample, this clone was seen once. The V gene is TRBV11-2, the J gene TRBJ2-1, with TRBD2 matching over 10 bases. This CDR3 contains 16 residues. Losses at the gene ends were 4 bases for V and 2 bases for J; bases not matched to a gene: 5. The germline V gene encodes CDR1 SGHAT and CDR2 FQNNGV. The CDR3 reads CASSWRTSGAYNEQFF. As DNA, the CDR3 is TGTGCCAGCAGCTGGCGAACTAGCGGGGCCTACAATGAGCAGTTCTTC.

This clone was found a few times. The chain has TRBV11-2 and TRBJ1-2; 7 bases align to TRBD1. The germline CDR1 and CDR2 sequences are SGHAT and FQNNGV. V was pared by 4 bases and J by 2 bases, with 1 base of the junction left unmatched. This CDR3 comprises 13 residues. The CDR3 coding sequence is TGTGCCAGCAGCTCGGGACAGAACTATGGCTACACCTTC. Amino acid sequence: CASSSGQNYGYTF.

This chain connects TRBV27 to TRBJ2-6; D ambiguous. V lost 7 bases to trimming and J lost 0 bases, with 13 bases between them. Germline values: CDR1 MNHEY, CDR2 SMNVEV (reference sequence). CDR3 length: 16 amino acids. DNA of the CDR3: TGTGCCAGCATGGTAGCTGCGGTCTCTGGGGCCAACGTCCTGACTTTC. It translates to CASMVAAVSGANVLTF.

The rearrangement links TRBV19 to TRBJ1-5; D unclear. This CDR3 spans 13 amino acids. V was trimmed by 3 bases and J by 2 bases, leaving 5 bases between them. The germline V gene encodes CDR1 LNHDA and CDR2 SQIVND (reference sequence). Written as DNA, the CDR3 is TGTGCCAGTAGTATCGGGGGCAATCAGCCCCAGCATTTT. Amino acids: CASSIGGNQPQHF.

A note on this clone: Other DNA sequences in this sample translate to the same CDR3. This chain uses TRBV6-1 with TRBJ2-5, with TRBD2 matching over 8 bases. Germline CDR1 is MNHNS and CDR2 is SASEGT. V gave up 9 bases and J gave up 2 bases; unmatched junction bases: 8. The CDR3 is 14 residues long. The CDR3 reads CASTSGGPQETQYF. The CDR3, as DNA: TGTGCCAGTACCAGCGGGGGCCCTCAAGAGACCCAGTACTTC.

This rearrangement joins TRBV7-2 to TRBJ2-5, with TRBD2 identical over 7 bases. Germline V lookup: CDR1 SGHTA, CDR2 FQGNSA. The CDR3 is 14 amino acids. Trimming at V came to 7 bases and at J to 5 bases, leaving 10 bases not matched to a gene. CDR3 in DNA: TGTGCCAGCACCCGGGAGGCTACCCGGGAGACCCAGTACTTC. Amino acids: CASTREATRETQYF.

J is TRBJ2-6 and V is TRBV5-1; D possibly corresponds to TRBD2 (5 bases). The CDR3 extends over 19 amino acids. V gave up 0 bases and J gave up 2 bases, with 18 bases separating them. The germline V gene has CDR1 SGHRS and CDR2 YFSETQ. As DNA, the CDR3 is TGCGCCAGCAGCTTGGCTGGGAGCCGTTACTGGGCTGGGGCCAACGTCCTGACTTTC. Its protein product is CASSLAGSRYWAGANVLTF.

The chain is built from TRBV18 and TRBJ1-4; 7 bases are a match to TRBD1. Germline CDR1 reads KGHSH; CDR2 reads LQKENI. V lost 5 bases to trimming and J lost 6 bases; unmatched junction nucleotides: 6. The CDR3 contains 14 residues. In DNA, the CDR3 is TGTGCCAGCTCAGTAAAGGGGACAGATGAAAAACTGTTTTTT. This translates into CASSVKGTDEKLFF.

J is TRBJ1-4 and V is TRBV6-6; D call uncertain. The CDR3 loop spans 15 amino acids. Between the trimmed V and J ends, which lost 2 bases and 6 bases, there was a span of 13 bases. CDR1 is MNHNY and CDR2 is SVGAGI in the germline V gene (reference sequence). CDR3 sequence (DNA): TGTGCCAGCAGTTACCCATTTGACGGGGATGAAAAACTGTTTTTT. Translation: CASSYPFDGDEKLFF.

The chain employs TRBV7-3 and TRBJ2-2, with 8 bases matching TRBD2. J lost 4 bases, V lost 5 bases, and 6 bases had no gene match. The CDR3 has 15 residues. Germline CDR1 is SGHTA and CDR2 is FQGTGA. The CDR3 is CASSPGLAGTGELFF. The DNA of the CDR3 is TGTGCCAGCAGCCCAGGACTAGCCGGCACCGGGGAGCTGTTTTTT.

CDR3 bases: TGCGCCAGCAGCCCGGCGGGGTTAGCGGGAGCCTACGAGCAGTACTTC. Translation gives CASSPAGLAGAYEQYF. The V gene is TRBV5-1, the J gene TRBJ2-7; the match to TRBD2 covers 9 bases. V shed 4 bases and J 2 bases; nucleotides not matched to a gene: 10. CDR1 is SGHRS, CDR2 YFSETQ, per germline. The CDR3 extends over 16 amino acids.

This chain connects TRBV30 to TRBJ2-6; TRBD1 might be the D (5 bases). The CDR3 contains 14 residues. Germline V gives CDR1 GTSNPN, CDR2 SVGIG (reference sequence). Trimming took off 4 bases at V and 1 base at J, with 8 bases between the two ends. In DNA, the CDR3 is TGTGCCTGGAACCAGGGTTCTGGGGCCAACGTCCTGACTTTC. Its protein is CAWNQGSGANVLTF.

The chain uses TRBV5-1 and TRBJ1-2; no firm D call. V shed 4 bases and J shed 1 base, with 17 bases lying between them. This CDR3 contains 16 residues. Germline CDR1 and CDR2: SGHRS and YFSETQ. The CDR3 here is CASSLGSSGDNYGYTF. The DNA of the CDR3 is TGCGCCAGCAGCCTGGGCTCTTCAGGCGATAACTATGGCTACACCTTC.

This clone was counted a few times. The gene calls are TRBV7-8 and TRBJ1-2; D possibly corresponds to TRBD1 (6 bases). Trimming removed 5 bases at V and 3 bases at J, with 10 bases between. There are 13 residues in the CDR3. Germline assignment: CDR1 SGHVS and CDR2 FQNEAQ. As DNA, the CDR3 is TGTGCCAGCAGCCTACAGGGATACTATGGCTACACCTTC. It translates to CASSLQGYYGYTF.

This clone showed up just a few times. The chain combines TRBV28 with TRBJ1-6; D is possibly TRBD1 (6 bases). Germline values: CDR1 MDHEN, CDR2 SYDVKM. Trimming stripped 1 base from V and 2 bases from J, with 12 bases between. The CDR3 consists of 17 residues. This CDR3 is CASSLSQGLTYNSPLHF. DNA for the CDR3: TGTGCCAGCAGTTTATCCCAGGGGTTAACCTATAATTCACCCCTCCACTTT.